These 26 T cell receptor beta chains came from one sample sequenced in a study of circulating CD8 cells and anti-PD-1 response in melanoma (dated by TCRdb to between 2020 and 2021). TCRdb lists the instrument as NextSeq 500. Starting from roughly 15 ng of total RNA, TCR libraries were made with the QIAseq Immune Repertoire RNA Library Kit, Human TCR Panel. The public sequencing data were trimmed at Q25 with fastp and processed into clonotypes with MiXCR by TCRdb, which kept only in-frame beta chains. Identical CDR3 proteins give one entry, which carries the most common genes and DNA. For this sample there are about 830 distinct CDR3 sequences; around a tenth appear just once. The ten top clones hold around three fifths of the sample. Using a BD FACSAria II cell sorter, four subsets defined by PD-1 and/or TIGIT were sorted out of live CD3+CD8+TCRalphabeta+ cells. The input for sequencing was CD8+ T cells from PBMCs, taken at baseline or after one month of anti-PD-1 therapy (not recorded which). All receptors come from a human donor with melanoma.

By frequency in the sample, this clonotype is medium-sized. The CDR3 protein is CASSQLRGDNQPQHF. CDR3 DNA sequence: TGCGCCAGCAGCCAACTGCGGGGGGACAATCAGCCCCAGCATTTT. J is TRBJ1-5 and V is TRBV4-1, with a weak D call TRBD1 (5 bases). Trimming shortened V by 2 bases and J by 3 bases, and 11 bases separated the two germline ends. The CDR3 extends over 15 amino acids. CDR1 and CDR2 (germline): MGHRA, YSYEKL.

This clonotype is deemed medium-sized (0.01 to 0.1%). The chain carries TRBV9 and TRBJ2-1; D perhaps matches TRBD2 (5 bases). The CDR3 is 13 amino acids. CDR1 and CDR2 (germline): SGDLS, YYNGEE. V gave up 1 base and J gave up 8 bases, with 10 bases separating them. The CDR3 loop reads CASSVSGSYEQFF. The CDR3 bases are TGTGCCAGCAGCGTATCGGGGTCCTATGAGCAGTTCTTC.

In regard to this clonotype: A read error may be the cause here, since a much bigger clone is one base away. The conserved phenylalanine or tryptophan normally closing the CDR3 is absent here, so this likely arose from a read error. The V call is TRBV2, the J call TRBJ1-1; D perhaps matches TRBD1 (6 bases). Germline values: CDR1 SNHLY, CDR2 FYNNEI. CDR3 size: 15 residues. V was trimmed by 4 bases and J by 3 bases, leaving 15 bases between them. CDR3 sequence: CASSANQGFDTEAFS. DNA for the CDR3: TGTGCCAGCAGTGCAAACCAGGGGTTTGACACTGAAGCTTTCTCT.

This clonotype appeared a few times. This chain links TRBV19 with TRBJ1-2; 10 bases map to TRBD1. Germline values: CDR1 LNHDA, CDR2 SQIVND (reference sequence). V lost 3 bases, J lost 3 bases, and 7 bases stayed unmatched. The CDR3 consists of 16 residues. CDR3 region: CASSMVGTGDYYGYTF. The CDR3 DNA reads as TGTGCCAGTAGTATGGTGGGGACAGGGGACTACTATGGCTACACCTTC.

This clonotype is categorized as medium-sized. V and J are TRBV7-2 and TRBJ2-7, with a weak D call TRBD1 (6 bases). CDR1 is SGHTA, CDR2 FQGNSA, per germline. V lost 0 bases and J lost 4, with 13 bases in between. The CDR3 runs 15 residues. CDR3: CASSLAGQGYYEQYF. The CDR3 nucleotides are TGTGCCAGCAGCTTAGCGGGACAAGGCTATTACGAGCAGTACTTC.

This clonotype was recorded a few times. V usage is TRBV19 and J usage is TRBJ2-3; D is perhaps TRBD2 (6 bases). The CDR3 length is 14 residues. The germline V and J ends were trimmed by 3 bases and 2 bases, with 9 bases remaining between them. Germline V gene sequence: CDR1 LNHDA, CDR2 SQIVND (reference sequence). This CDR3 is CASSIGGSTDTQYF. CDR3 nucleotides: TGTGCCAGTAGTATCGGGGGTTCCACAGATACGCAGTATTTT.

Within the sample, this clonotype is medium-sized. Here the CDR3 reads CASSTTPYSTEAFF. Written as DNA, the CDR3 is TGTGCCAGCAGCACGACACCATACTCCACTGAAGCTTTCTTT. The chain combines TRBV7-2 with TRBJ1-1; D gene ambiguous. The germline V gene has CDR1 SGHTA and CDR2 FQGNSA. The CDR3 length is 14 residues. Trimming took off 5 bases at V and 4 bases at J, with 14 bases between the two ends.

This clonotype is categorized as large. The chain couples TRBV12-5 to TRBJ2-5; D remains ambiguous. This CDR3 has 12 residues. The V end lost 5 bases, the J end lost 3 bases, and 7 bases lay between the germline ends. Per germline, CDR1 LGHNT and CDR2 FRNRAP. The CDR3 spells CASGQTEETQYF. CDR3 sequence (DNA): TGTGCTAGTGGTCAGACTGAAGAGACCCAGTACTTC.

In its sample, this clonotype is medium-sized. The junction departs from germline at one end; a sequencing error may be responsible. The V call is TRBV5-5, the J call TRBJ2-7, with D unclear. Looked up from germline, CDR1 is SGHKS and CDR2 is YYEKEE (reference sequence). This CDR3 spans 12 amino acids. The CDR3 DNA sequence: TGTGCCAGCAACTTGGGTGGCTACGAGCAGTACTTC. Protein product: CASNLGGYEQYF.

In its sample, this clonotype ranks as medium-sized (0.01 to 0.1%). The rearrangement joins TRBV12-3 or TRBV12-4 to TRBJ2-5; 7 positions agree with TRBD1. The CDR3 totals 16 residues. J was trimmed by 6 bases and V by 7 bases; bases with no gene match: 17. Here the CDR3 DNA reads TGTGCCAGCACCTCGACAGGGAACCATCTCATCCAGACCCAGTACTTC. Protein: CASTSTGNHLIQTQYF.

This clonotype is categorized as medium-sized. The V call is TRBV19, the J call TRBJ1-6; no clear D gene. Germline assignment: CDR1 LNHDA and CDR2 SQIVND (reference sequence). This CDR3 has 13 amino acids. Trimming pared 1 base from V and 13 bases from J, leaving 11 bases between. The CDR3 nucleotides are TGTGCCAGTAGTATAGTATCCAGGAGTCCCCTCCACTTT. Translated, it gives CASSIVSRSPLHF.

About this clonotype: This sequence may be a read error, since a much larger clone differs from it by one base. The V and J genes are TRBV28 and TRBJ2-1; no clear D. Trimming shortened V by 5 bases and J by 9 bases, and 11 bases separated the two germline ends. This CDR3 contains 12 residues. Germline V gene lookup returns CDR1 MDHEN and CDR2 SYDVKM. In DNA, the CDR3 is TGTGCCAGCAGTCTTCCCGTAGGTGAGCAGTTCTTC. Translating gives CASSLPVGEQFF.

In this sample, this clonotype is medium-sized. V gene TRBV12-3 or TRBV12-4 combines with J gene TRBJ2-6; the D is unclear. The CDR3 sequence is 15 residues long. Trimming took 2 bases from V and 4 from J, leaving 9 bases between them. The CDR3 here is CASSLWGSGANVLTF. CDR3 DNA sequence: TGTGCCAGCAGTTTATGGGGTTCCGGGGCCAACGTCCTGACTTTC.

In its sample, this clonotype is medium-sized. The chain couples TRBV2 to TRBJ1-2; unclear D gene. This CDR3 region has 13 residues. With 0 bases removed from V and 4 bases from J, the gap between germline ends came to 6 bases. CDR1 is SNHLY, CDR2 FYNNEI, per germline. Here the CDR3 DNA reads TGTGCCAGCAGTGAAGCGTCCAGCTATGGCTACACCTTC. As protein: CASSEASSYGYTF.

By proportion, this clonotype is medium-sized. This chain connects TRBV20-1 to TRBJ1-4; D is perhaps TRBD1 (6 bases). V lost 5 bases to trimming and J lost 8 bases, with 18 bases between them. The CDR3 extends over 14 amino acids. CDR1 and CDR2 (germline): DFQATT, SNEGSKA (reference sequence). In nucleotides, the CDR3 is TGCAGTGCTGGGTTGGGACAATGGGGGGAAAAACTGTTTTTT. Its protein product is CSAGLGQWGEKLFF.

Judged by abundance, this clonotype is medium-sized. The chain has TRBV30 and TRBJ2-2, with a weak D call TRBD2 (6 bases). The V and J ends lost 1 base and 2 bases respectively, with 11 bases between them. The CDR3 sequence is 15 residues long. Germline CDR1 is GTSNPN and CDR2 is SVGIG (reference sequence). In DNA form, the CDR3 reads TGTGCCTGGAGTGGCGGGACGGAAAACACCGGGGAGCTGTTTTTT. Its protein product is CAWSGGTENTGELFF.

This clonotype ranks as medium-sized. The CDR3 sequence is CASSVFPGAGELFF. The CDR3 region has the DNA TGTGCCAGCAGCGTGTTCCCGGGTGCCGGGGAGCTGTTTTTT. The V and J genes are TRBV27 and TRBJ2-2; D ambiguous. CDR1 is MNHEY, CDR2 SMNVEV, per germline (reference sequence). The V and J ends lost 6 bases and 6 bases respectively, with 14 bases between them. The CDR3 runs to 14 residues.

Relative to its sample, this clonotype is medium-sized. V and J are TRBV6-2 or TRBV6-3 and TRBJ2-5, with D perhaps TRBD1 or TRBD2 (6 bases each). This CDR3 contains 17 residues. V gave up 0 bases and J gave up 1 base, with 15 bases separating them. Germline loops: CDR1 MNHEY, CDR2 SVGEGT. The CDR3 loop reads CASSYSILQGGQETQYF. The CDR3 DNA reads TGTGCCAGCAGTTACTCGATATTACAGGGAGGCCAAGAGACCCAGTACTTC.

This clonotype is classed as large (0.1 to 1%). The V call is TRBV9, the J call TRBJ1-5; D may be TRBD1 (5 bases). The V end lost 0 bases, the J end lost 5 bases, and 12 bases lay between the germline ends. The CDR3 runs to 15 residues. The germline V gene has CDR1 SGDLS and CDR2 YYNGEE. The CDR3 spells CASSVAGLIDQPQHF. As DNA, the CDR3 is TGTGCCAGCAGCGTAGCAGGGTTAATCGATCAGCCCCAGCATTTT.

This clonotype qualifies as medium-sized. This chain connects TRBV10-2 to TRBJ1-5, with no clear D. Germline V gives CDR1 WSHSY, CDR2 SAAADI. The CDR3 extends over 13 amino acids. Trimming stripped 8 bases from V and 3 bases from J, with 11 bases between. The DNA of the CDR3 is TGCGCCAGCGGGCCTGGGAACAATCAGCCCCAGCATTTT. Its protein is CASGPGNNQPQHF.

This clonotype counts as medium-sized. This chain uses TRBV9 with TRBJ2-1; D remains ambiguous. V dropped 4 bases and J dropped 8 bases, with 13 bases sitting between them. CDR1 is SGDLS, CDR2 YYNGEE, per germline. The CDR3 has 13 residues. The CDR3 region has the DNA TGTGCCAGCAGCCCAAATTTCGGTGATGAGCAGTTCTTC. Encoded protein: CASSPNFGDEQFF.

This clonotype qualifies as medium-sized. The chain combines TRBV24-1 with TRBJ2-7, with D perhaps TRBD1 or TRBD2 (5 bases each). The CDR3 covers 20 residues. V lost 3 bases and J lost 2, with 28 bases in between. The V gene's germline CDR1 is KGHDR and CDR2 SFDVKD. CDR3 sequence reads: CATSDPLPNDSGTEAYEQYF. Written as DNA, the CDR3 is TGTGCCACCAGTGATCCTCTCCCAAATGACTCCGGGACGGAAGCCTACGAGCAGTACTTC.

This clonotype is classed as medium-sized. Here the CDR3 reads CASRGLAGGLEQYF. CDR3 nucleotide sequence: TGTGCCAGCAGGGGACTAGCGGGGGGCCTGGAGCAGTACTTC. The genes are TRBV27 and TRBJ2-7; 15 nucleotides line up with TRBD2. CDR1 and CDR2 (germline): MNHEY, SMNVEV (reference sequence). The CDR3 runs 14 residues. Unmatched junction bases numbered 4, after V lost 6 bases and J lost 7 bases.

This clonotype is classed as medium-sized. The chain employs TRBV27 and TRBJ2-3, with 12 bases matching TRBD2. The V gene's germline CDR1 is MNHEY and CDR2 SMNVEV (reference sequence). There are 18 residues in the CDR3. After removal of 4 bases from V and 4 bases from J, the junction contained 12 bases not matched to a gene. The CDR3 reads CASSSRTSGAGWADTQYF. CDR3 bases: TGTGCCAGCAGTTCCCGGACTAGCGGGGCGGGTTGGGCAGATACGCAGTATTTT.

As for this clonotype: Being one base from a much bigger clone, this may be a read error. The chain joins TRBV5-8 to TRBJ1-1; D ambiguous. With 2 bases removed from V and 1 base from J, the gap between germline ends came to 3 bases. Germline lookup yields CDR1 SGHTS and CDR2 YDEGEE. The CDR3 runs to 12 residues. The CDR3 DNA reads TGTGCCAGCAGCTTTAGGAACACTGAAGCTTTCTTT. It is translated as CASSFRNTEAFF. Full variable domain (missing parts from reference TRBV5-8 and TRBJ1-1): EAGVTQSPTHLIKTRGQQATLRCSPISGHTSVYWYQQALGLGLQFLLWYDEGEERNRGNFPPRFSGRQFPNYSSELNVNALELEDSALYLCASSFRNTEAFFGQGTRLTVV.

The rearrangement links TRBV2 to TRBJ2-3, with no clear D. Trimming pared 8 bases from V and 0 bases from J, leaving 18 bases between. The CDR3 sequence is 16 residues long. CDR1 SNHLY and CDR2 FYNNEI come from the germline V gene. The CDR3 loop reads CASARTHGLSTDTQYF. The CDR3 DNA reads TGTGCCAGCGCCCGAACTCATGGTCTGAGCACAGATACGCAGTATTTT.